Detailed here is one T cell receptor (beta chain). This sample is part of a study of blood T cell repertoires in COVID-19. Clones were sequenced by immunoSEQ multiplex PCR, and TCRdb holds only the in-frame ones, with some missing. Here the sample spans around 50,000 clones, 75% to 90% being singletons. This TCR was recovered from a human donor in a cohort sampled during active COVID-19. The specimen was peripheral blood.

CDR3 sequence reads: CASSKARRDRERETQYF. The DNA for the CDR3 is TGTGCCAGCAGCAAAGCGAGGAGGGACAGGGAAAGAGAGACCCAGTACTTC. The rearrangement uses TRBV21-1 and TRBJ2-5; the table's D gene call, TRBD1, was not cross checked with the DNA. TRBV21-1 is an annotated pseudogene. CDR3 length: 17 residues.